This TCR beta chain was recovered during a study of cytomegalovirus exposure and HLA in healthy donors. The validation cohort, a group of 100 to 150 subjects, included the donors and was separate from the roughly 700-subject first cohort. As to this clone: Its antigen is undetermined.

Profiling relied on immunoSEQ multiplex PCR, and the TCRdb table lists in-frame clones only, not all of them. The table shows roughly 80,000 clones, with roughly 93% occurring only once. Whole-study findings and limits: TCR beta chains numbering approximately 150 were designated cytomegalovirus-associated. There were a few CMV-associated chains whose specificity for CMV antigens was confirmed in vitro.

CDR1 MGHRA and CDR2 YSYEKL come from the germline V gene. The CDR3 is made up of 15 amino acids. With V trimmed by 2 bases and J by 9 bases, 9 bases remained unmatched. This TCR was recovered from a man in his late teens or twenties in good health and CMV-seronegative. The gene calls are TRBV4-1 and TRBJ2-1; 8 bases align to TRBD1. The specimen was PBMCs. The DNA of the CDR3 is TGCGCCAGCAGCCAATATGCCGGACAGGGAGGTGAGCAGTTCTTC. Its translation is CASSQYAGQGGEQFF.